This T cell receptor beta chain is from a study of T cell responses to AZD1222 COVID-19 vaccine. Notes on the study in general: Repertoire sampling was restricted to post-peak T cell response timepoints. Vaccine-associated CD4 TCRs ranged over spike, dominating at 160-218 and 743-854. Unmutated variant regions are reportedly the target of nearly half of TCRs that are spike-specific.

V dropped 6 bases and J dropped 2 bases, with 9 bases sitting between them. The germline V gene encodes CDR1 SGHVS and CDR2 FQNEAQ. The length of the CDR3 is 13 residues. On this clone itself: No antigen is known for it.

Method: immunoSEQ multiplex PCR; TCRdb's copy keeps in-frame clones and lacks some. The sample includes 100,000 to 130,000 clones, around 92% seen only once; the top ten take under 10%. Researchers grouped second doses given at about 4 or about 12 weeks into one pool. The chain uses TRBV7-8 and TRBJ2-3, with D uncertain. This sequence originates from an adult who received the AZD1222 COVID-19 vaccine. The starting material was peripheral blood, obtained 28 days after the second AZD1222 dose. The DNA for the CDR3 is TGTGCCAGCAGTTATCAGCCCACAGATACGCAGTATTTT. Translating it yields CASSYQPTDTQYF.